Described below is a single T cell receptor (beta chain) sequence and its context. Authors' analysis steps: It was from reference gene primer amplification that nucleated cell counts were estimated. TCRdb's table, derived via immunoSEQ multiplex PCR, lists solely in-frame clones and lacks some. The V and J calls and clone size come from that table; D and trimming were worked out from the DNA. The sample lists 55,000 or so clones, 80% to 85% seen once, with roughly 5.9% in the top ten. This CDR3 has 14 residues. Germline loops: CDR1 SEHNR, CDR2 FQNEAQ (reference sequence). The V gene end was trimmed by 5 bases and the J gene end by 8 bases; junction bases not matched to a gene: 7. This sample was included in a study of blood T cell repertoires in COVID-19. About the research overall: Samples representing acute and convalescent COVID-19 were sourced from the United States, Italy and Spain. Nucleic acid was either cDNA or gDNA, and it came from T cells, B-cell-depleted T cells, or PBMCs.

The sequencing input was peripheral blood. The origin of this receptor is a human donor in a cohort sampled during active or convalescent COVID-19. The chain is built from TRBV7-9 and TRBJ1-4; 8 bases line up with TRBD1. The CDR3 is CASSPGQGKEKLFF. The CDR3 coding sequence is TGTGCCAGCAGCCCAGGACAGGGAAAGGAAAAACTGTTTTTT.